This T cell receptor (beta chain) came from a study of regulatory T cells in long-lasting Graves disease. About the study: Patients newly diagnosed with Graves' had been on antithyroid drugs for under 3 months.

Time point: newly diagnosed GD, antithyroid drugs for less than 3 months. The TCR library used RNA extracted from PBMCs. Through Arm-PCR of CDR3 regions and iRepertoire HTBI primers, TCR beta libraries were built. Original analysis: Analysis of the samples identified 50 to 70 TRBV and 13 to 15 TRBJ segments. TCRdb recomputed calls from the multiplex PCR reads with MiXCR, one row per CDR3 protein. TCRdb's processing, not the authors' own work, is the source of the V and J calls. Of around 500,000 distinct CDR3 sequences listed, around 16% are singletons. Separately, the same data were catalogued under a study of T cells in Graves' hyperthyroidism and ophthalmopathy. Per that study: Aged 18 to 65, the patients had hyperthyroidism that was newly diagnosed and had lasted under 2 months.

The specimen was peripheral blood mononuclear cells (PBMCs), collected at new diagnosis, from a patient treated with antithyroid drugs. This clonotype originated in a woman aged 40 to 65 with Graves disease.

The CDR3 nucleotides read TGCGCCAGCAGCCAAGATGCGTCGAGGGGGAGTTTTGGAAAGCAGTACTTC. This translates into CASSQDASRGSFGKQYF. This chain connects TRBV4-1 to TRBJ2-7; possibly TRBD1 for D (6 bases). The CDR3 runs to 17 residues. Germline values: CDR1 MGHRA, CDR2 YSYEKL. V was pared by 0 bases and J by 8 bases, with 23 bases between.